This T cell receptor beta chain was sequenced in a study of T cells in localized non-small cell lung cancer. CDR1 is SGHNT, CDR2 YENEEA, per germline. CDR3 length equals 17 residues. The ends lost 5 bases at V and 5 bases at J; junction bases unmatched: 9. Only in-frame clones appear in the TCRdb table, and some are missing; sequencing was by immunoSEQ multiplex PCR. Found here are tens of thousands of clones, roughly 81% of them singletons; the top ten hold over 2.5%. The sequences come from peripheral blood, collected before any cancer treatment. The receptor was isolated from a man between 40 and 70 years old with stage I lung adenocarcinoma. This chain joins TRBV11-3 and TRBJ2-5; TRBD2 matches at 15 bases. The CDR3 nucleotides are TGTGCCAGCAGCCTCAGGACTAGCGGGAGGGCGGAGGAGACCCAGTACTTC. Translation gives CASSLRTSGRAEETQYF.